This TCR beta chain stems from a study of cytomegalovirus exposure and HLA in healthy donors. With respect to this clone: Its specificity is not known.

Study findings and constraints: TCR beta chain V- and J-gene trimming was linked, in a later analysis, to a missense variant in DCLRE1C.

Primers included in the PCR were 60 Vbeta and 13 Jbeta primers. Under the authors' procedure: Some 11 million of the 80 million or so unique TCR beta chains counted in a later analysis were shared. Method: immunoSEQ multiplex PCR; TCRdb's copy keeps in-frame clones and lacks some. V, J and clone size were drawn from that table, and D and trimming were deduced from the DNA. This table has under 90,000 clones, more than 70% appearing once. The germline gives CDR1 MNHEY, CDR2 SMNVEV (reference sequence). V lost 0 bases and J lost 12, with 12 bases in between. There are 14 residues in the CDR3. The rearrangement links TRBV27 to TRBJ1-6, with D perhaps matching TRBD1 (5 bases). The sequence was obtained from a man aged 35 to 55 in good health and CMV-seronegative. The specimen sequenced was PBMCs. The CDR3 is CASSLSQGWEPLHF. CDR3 DNA: TGTGCCAGCAGTTTATCCCAGGGCTGGGAACCCCTCCACTTT.